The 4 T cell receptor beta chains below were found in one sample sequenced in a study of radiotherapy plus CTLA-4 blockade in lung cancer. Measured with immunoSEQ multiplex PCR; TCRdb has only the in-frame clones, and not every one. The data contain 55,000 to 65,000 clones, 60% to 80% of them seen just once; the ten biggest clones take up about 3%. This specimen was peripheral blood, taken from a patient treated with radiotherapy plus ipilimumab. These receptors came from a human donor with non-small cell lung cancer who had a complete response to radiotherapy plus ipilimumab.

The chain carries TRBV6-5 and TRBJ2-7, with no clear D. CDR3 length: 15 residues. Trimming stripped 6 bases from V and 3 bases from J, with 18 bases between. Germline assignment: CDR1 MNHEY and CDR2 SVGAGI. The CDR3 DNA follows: TGTGCCAGCAGACCTAGTCCCGCTGGAGTCTACGAGCAGTACTTC. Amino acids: CASRPSPAGVYEQYF.

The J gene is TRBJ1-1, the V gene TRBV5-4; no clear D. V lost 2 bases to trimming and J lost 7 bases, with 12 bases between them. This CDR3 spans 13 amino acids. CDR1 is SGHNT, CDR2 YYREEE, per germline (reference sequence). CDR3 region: CASSFGGSGEAFF. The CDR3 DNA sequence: TGTGCCAGCAGCTTTGGAGGGTCGGGTGAAGCTTTCTTT.

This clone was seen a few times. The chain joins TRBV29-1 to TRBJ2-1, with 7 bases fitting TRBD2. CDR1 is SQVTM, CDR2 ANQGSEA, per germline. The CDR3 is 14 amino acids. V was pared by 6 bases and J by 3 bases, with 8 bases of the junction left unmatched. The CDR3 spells CSVGGTQLYNEQFF. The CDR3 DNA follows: TGCAGCGTGGGGGGGACTCAACTCTACAATGAGCAGTTCTTC.

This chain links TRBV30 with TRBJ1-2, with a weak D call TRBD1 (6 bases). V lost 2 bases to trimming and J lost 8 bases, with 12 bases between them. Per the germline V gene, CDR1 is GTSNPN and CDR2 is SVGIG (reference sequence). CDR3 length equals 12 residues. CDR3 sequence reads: CAWSYNREGYTF. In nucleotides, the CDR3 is TGTGCCTGGAGTTATAACAGGGAAGGCTACACCTTC. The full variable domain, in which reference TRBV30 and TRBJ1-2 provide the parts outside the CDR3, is SQTIHQWPATLVQPVGSPLSLECTVEGTSNPNLYWYRQAAGRGLQLLFYSVGIGQISSEVPQNLSASRPQDRQFILSSKKLLLSDSGFYLCAWSYNREGYTFGSGTRLTVV.